This T cell receptor (beta chain) is drawn from a study of tumor and adjacent non-tumor tissue in lung cancer. Study findings and constraints: Tumor tissue had significantly higher TCR diversity than normal lung.

For this clonotype: The antigen is not known. At one boundary the junction diverges from the germline segment, which might be a read error.

RNA was extracted from bulk tissue without any cell sorting. More than 3 cm separated this lung sample from the edge of the tumor. Chemotherapy-naive patients with new lung cancer underwent thoracic surgery in China, August–late 2014. A modified ARM-PCR protocol with three rounds of nested PCR amplified TCRbeta. One entry per CDR3 protein results from TCRdb running MiXCR on the multiplex PCR reads. Of 40,000 or so distinct CDR3 sequences listed, roughly 60% are singletons. This sequence was found in a man aged 45-60 years with non-small cell lung cancer. The sample was distant non-tumor lung tissue.

CDR3 amino acids: CASSLERSRLVF. Here the CDR3 DNA reads TGTGCCAGCAGCCTAGAACGGTCTAGGCTTGTCTTC. The chain carries TRBV11-3 and TRBJ2-1; D is uncertain. This CDR3 is 12 amino acids long. Germline V gene sequence: CDR1 SGHNT, CDR2 YENEEA.